The 21 T cell receptor beta chains below were found in one sample sequenced in a study of glioma-infiltrating T cells. The iRepertoire nested amplicon-rescue multiplex PCR amplified TCR alpha and beta CDR3s from RNA. TCRdb redid the calling of the multiplex PCR reads with MiXCR, one entry per CDR3 protein. The sample records roughly 200,000 distinct CDR3 sequences, roughly 45% being singletons. Sequences were obtained from glioma tissue, nonneoplastic brain tissue, or PBMCs (not recorded which). The source is a human donor with low-grade glioma or glioblastoma, undergoing nonglioma brain surgery, or in good health (not recorded which).

In this sample, this clonotype is medium-sized. The chain combines TRBV20-1 with TRBJ2-7, with a tentative D call TRBD1 (6 bases). The CDR3 runs to 14 residues. V was shortened by 3 bases and J by 1 base, with 13 bases between the two germline ends. Germline CDR1 and CDR2: DFQATT and SNEGSKA (reference sequence). The CDR3 nucleotides read TGCAGTGCTAGGCGGACAGATTATTCCTACGAGCAGTACTTC. Translation gives CSARRTDYSYEQYF.

With respect to this clonotype: A much bigger clone sits one base away, suggesting this may be a read error. The chain couples TRBV20-1 to TRBJ2-5, with D possibly matching TRBD2 (6 bases). Trimming shortened V by 5 bases and J by 4 bases, and 17 bases separated the two germline ends. From germline, CDR1 is DFQATT and CDR2 SNEGSKA (reference sequence). CDR3 length: 14 residues. The CDR3 DNA reads TGCAGTGCTGGCCGACGGGACTCTGTAGAGACCCAGTACTTC. Amino acid sequence: CSAGRRDSVETQYF.

This clonotype was counted at least ten times. This chain's CDR3 is CSAPGLGGETQYF. The CDR3 region has the DNA TGCAGTGCTCCGGGACTAGGGGGAGAGACCCAGTACTTC. The V call is TRBV20-1, the J call TRBJ2-5, with TRBD2 matching 8 bases. V shed 5 bases and J 4 bases; nucleotides not matched to a gene: 6. Looked up from germline, CDR1 is DFQATT and CDR2 is SNEGSKA (reference sequence). The CDR3 consists of 13 residues.

As concerns this clonotype: Being one base from a much bigger clone, this may be a read error. V and J are TRBV28 and TRBJ2-5, with TRBD1 matching 9 bases. The CDR3 runs 14 residues. Germline CDR1 MDHEN, CDR2 SYDVKM. The CDR3 is CASSLGTGQETKYF. The CDR3 DNA follows: TGTGCCAGCAGTTTGGGGACAGGGCAAGAGACCAAGTACTTC.

Many counts were recorded for this clonotype. This rearrangement joins TRBV28 to TRBJ2-7; D possibly uses TRBD1 or TRBD2 (5 bases each). The V gene's germline CDR1 is MDHEN and CDR2 SYDVKM. The CDR3 sequence is 13 residues long. Trimming removed 7 bases from V and 5 bases from J, with 15 bases in between. CDR3 DNA: TGTGCCAGCATACTCAGTGGGGGAGACGAGCAGTACTTC. Its translation is CASILSGGDEQYF.

The V and J genes are TRBV28 and TRBJ2-1, with 10 bases aligning to TRBD2. V shed 7 bases, J shed 8 bases, and the junction held 8 bases outside the gene matches. Germline loops: CDR1 MDHEN, CDR2 SYDVKM. CDR3 length: 14 amino acids. The CDR3 spells CASNLAGVPYEQFF. CDR3 in DNA: TGTGCCAGCAATCTAGCGGGAGTTCCCTATGAGCAGTTCTTC. The full variable domain, its missing parts supplied by reference TRBV28 and TRBJ2-1, is DVKVTQSSRYLVKRTGEKVFLECVQDMDHENMFWYRQDPGLGLRLIYFSYDVKMKEKGDIPEGYSVSREKKERFSLILESASTNQTSMYLCASNLAGVPYEQFFGPGTRLTVL.

This clonotype has ten or more counts. This sequence joins TRBV28 and TRBJ2-5, with D hard to call. From germline, CDR1 is MDHEN and CDR2 SYDVKM. CDR3 length: 15 amino acids. Trimming took 6 bases from V and 7 from J, leaving 21 bases between them. The CDR3 reads CASSTMWVSVGTQYF. The CDR3 DNA is TGTGCCAGCAGCACCATGTGGGTCTCGGTAGGGACCCAGTACTTC.

In regard to this clonotype: This sequence may be a read error, since a much larger clone differs from it by one base. The chain has TRBV2 and TRBJ2-3, with D unclear. Germline V gene sequence: CDR1 SNHLY, CDR2 FYNNEI. The CDR3 is made up of 11 amino acids. The CDR3: CASSAIDKQYF. As DNA, the CDR3 is TGTGCCAGCAGCGCAATTGATAAGCAGTATTTT. Complete variable domain (other parts from reference TRBV2 and TRBJ2-3): EPEVTQTPSHQVTQMGQEVILRCVPISNHLYFYWYRQILGQKVEFLVSFYNNEISEKSEIFDDQFSVERPDGSNFTLKIRSTKLEDSAMYFCASSAIDKQYFGPGTRLTVL.

This chain uses TRBV20-1 with TRBJ2-2, with TRBD1 identical over 7 bases. CDR3 length: 14 amino acids. Germline loops: CDR1 DFQATT, CDR2 SNEGSKA (reference sequence). J was trimmed by 6 bases and V by 5 bases; bases with no gene match: 9. CDR3 amino acids: CSAGTVRSSGELFF. CDR3 nucleotides: TGCAGTGCTGGGACAGTCCGATCGTCCGGGGAGCTGTTTTTT.

This clonotype was observed many times. This chain uses TRBV20-1 with TRBJ2-5; a weak D match, TRBD2 (5 bases). This CDR3 is built from 12 residues. V was shortened by 7 bases and J by 2 bases, with 11 bases between the two germline ends. CDR1 is DFQATT and CDR2 is SNEGSKA in the germline V gene (reference sequence). DNA of the CDR3: TGCAGTGGCGTAGACTATCAAGAGACCCAGTACTTC. Translating gives CSGVDYQETQYF.

Notes on this clonotype: It may be a read error: a sequence one base away is much more abundant. The chain has TRBV12-3 or TRBV12-4 and TRBJ1-1, with D maybe TRBD1 (5 bases). V lost 4 bases and J 0 bases, leaving 12 bases between the germline ends. The CDR3 totals 15 residues. CDR3 DNA: TGTGCCAGCAGTTCAGGGATTGGCTTGAACACTGAAGCTTTCTTT. This encodes CASSSGIGLNTEAFF.

About this clonotype itself: A read error may produce the germline difference seen at one junction end. The J gene is TRBJ2-7, the V gene TRBV27, with TRBD1 matching 7 bases. The CDR3 sequence is 16 residues long. CDR1 is MNHEY, CDR2 SMNVEV, per germline (reference sequence). CDR3 DNA: TGTTCCAGCAGTTTATTGCCGGGACAGCGGACCCACGAGCAGTACTTC. This sequence encodes CSSSLLPGQRTHEQYF.

This clonotype was seen many times. The rearrangement uses TRBV20-1 and TRBJ2-7; no clear D. CDR3 size: 12 residues. The germline V and J ends were trimmed by 6 bases and 1 base, with 10 bases remaining between them. Germline CDR1 is DFQATT and CDR2 is SNEGSKA (reference sequence). The CDR3 here is CSAWANSYEQYF. The DNA for the CDR3 is TGCAGTGCCTGGGCCAATTCCTACGAGCAGTACTTC.

About this clonotype itself: A much larger clone differs from this one at a single base, so this may be a read error. J is TRBJ2-7 and V is TRBV28; D possibly corresponds to TRBD2 (6 bases). This CDR3 contains 15 residues. Germline V gene lookup returns CDR1 MDHEN and CDR2 SYDVKM. The DNA for the CDR3 is TGTGCCAGCAGTCCCCTTGAGGTGGTATCGGGAGTTTCCCACTTC. Its translation is CASSPLEVVSGVSHF.

This clonotype showed up just a few times. V is TRBV12-3 or TRBV12-4 and J is TRBJ2-1; the D is unclear. This CDR3 has 16 amino acids. The V end was cut by 5 bases, the J end by 0 bases, with 14 bases between. The CDR3 DNA reads TGTGCCAGCAGTCCGACGGCCCCAATCTCCTACAATGAGCAGTTCTTC. Protein: CASSPTAPISYNEQFF.

This clonotype occurred many times. The rearrangement uses TRBV28 and TRBJ1-6; 9 bases agree with TRBD1. This CDR3 has 15 amino acids. The V and J ends lost 4 bases and 7 bases, in that order; junction bases with no gene match: 5. Germline CDR1 MDHEN, CDR2 SYDVKM. CDR3 region: CASSYFGQGNSPLHF. CDR3 DNA: TGTGCCAGCAGTTACTTCGGACAGGGGAATTCACCCCTCCACTTT. The entire variable domain, with the rest obtained from reference TRBV28 and TRBJ1-6, is as follows: DVKVTQSSRYLVKRTGEKVFLECVQDMDHENMFWYRQDPGLGLRLIYFSYDVKMKEKGDIPEGYSVSREKKERFSLILESASTNQTSMYLCASSYFGQGNSPLHFGNGTRLTVT.

This clonotype occurred once. The gene calls are TRBV4-1 and TRBJ2-3, with 7 bases matching TRBD2. The germline gives CDR1 MGHRA, CDR2 YSYEKL. Unmatched junction bases numbered 8, after V lost 5 bases and J lost 3 bases. The CDR3 covers 15 residues. For the CDR3, the DNA is TGCGCCAGCAGCTGGAGAGCGGGATCGACAGATACGCAGTATTTT. It translates to CASSWRAGSTDTQYF.

This clonotype was recorded once. This chain links TRBV19 with TRBJ2-4, with TRBD2 identical over 11 bases. This CDR3 spans 15 amino acids. The ends lost 3 bases at V and 13 bases at J; junction bases unmatched: 11. Germline CDR1 LNHDA, CDR2 SQIVND (reference sequence). This CDR3 is CASSIGTSGDNEQYF. DNA of the CDR3: TGTGCCAGTAGTATTGGGACTAGCGGTGACAATGAGCAGTACTTC.

Turning to this clonotype: One end of the junction does not line up with germline, which may come from a read error. The rearrangement links TRBV7-9 to TRBJ2-7; the D gene is possibly TRBD2 (6 bases). Germline V CDR1 and CDR2: SEHNR, FQNEAQ (reference sequence). The CDR3 runs 13 residues. CDR3: CASSFGGSYEQHF. CDR3 DNA: TGTGCCAGCAGCTTTGGGGGGTCCTACGAGCAGCACTTC.

The V call is TRBV27, the J call TRBJ1-1, with 11 bases matching TRBD1. Germline CDR1 is MNHEY and CDR2 is SMNVEV (reference sequence). V shed 6 bases, J shed 7 bases, and the junction held 4 bases outside the gene matches. The CDR3 runs 13 residues. CDR3: CASRRTGGGEAFF. The CDR3 region has the DNA TGTGCCAGCAGACGGACAGGGGGCGGTGAAGCTTTCTTT.

As concerns this clonotype: A junction end diverges from the germline sequence, so it may reflect a read error. The chain uses TRBV3-1 and TRBJ2-5, with 8 bases matching TRBD1. Germline CDR1 and CDR2: LGHDT and YNNKEL (reference sequence). The CDR3 spans 16 residues. In DNA form, the CDR3 reads TGTGCCAGCAGCCAAGTTAGACGACAGGGGATAGAGAACCAGTACTTC. Amino acid sequence: CASSQVRRQGIENQYF.